The rows below give T cell receptor beta chains drawn from one sample of a study of blood T cell repertoires in COVID-19. The table came from immunoSEQ multiplex PCR; TCRdb's copy has only in-frame clones and leaves some out. The sample records about 120,000 clones, roughly nine tenths being singletons. Sequencing was performed on peripheral blood. The source is a man aged 70 or older with active or convalescent COVID-19. CDR3s include the opening cysteine and the closing phenylalanine or tryptophan. Each record gives: J gene, D gene, clone size, V gene, CDR3 DNA, CDR3 protein. The D gene is left open where the match is weak. Clone size, where shown, is once, few, many, or a class for clones that have expanded.

j_gene: TRBJ1-6
d_gene: TRBD1
abundance: once
v_gene: TRBV9
CDR3nt: TGTGCCAGCAGCCTAGGGACAGGGGGCTCGAATTCACCCCTCCACTTT
CDR3aa: CASSLGTGGSNSPLHF

j_gene: TRBJ1-2
d_gene: TRBD1
abundance: NA
v_gene: TRBV27
CDR3nt: TGTGCCAGCAGTTCCACAGGGGGAAGGGGTGGCTACACCTTC
CDR3aa: CASSSTGGRGGYTF

j_gene: TRBJ1-2
d_gene: TRBD1
abundance: NA
v_gene: TRBV9
CDR3nt: TGTGCCAGCAGCGTAGGGACAGGGAATAACTATGGCTACACCTTC
CDR3aa: CASSVGTGNNYGYTF

j_gene: TRBJ2-3
d_gene: NA
abundance: medium-sized
v_gene: TRBV19
CDR3nt: TGTGCCAGTAGTCGGAGAATAGCGGCATCAGATACGCAGTATTTT
CDR3aa: CASSRRIAASDTQYF

j_gene: TRBJ1-4
d_gene: TRBD1
abundance: NA
v_gene: TRBV28
CDR3nt: TGTGCCAGCAGTGTAGCGGACAGGGGTGAAAAACTGTTTTTT
CDR3aa: CASSVADRGEKLFF

j_gene: TRBJ2-7
d_gene: TRBD1
abundance: NA
v_gene: TRBV18
CDR3nt: TGTGCCAGCTCGCTCCAGGGGGCCCCTGTCGACGAGCAGTACTTC
CDR3aa: CASSLQGAPVDEQYF

j_gene: TRBJ2-7
d_gene: TRBD2
abundance: NA
v_gene: TRBV18
CDR3nt: TGTGCCAGCTCACCACTAGCGGGAGGACACGAGCAGTACTTC
CDR3aa: CASSPLAGGHEQYF

j_gene: TRBJ2-7
d_gene: NA
abundance: NA
v_gene: TRBV2
CDR3nt: TGTGCCAGCCATGGACAGCTTTCCTACGAGCAGTACTTC
CDR3aa: CASHGQLSYEQYF

j_gene: TRBJ1-2
d_gene: TRBD1
abundance: NA
v_gene: TRBV19
CDR3nt: TGTGCCAGTAGCTCAGGGGGGTCATGGACACGATCCAATGGCTACACCTTC
CDR3aa: CASSSGGSWTRSNGYTF

j_gene: TRBJ1-6
d_gene: NA
abundance: NA
v_gene: TRBV12-3/TRBV12-4
CDR3nt: TGTGCCAGCAGCCTCCAGGGTAATTCACCCCTCCACTTT
CDR3aa: CASSLQGNSPLHF

j_gene: TRBJ2-7
d_gene: TRBD2
abundance: NA
v_gene: TRBV27
CDR3nt: TGTGCCAGCAGTTTAGAAAGGGTCGGAGGTAGCGGGAACAGGTCCTTCTCCTACGAGCAGTACTTC
CDR3aa: CASSLERVGGSGNRSFSYEQYF

j_gene: TRBJ1-1
d_gene: NA
abundance: NA
v_gene: TRBV6-1
CDR3nt: TGTGCCAGCAGTGACAGGGGTGGGGTGACTGAAGCTTTCTTT
CDR3aa: CASSDRGGVTEAFF

j_gene: TRBJ2-1
d_gene: NA
abundance: NA
v_gene: TRBV28
CDR3nt: TGTGCCAGCAGTGTGTATAGCTCCTACAATGAGCAGTTCTTC
CDR3aa: CASSVYSSYNEQFF

j_gene: TRBJ2-7
d_gene: NA
abundance: NA
v_gene: TRBV6-5
CDR3nt: TGTGCCAGCAGTTATCAGGGGCCCTACGAGCAGTACTTC
CDR3aa: CASSYQGPYEQYF

j_gene: TRBJ2-7
d_gene: TRBD2
abundance: NA
v_gene: TRBV28
CDR3nt: TGTGCCAGCAGTTCTAGCGGGAAACCTTCCTACGAGCAGTACTTC
CDR3aa: CASSSSGKPSYEQYF

j_gene: TRBJ2-5
d_gene: NA
abundance: NA
v_gene: TRBV28
CDR3nt: TGTGCCAGCAGTTTGCCGGGTTCGGGAGAGACCCAGTACTTC
CDR3aa: CASSLPGSGETQYF

j_gene: TRBJ1-5
d_gene: NA
abundance: NA
v_gene: TRBV28
CDR3nt: TGTGCCAGCAGTTTAAGTCTCACGTCGGGACAACTCAATCAGCCCCAGCATTTT
CDR3aa: CASSLSLTSGQLNQPQHF

j_gene: TRBJ1-2
d_gene: NA
abundance: NA
v_gene: TRBV5-1
CDR3nt: TGCGCCAGCAGCTTGGCAGGGGCGCTTCGCTATGGCTACACCTTC
CDR3aa: CASSLAGALRYGYTF